A single sample gave rise to the 13 T cell receptor beta chains below, sequenced in a study of control samples from healthy donors and cancer patients. Clones were read by immunoSEQ multiplex PCR, and TCRdb kept only the in-frame ones, dropping some. The table lists 90,000 or so clones, 85% to 90% of them singletons. The material sequenced was PBMCs. The receptor set was obtained from a woman in her forties or fifties with colorectal cancer.

The chain joins TRBV12-3 or TRBV12-4 to TRBJ1-2; D unresolved. The CDR3 extends over 11 amino acids. The germline V and J ends were trimmed by 3 bases and 11 bases, with 10 bases remaining between them. CDR3 in amino acids: CASSFEQTYTF. CDR3 coding DNA: TGTGCCAGCAGTTTTGAACAGACGTACACCTTC.

The chain couples TRBV6-5 to TRBJ1-3; 7 bases agree with TRBD1. From germline, CDR1 is MNHEY and CDR2 SVGAGI. The CDR3 covers 15 residues. The J segment lost 2 bases and the V segment lost 6 bases, leaving 7 bases of the junction unmatched. DNA for the CDR3: TGTGCCAGCAGGAGAGACAGGGTGCCTGGAAACACCATATATTTT. Protein: CASRRDRVPGNTIYF.

V usage is TRBV10-3 and J usage is TRBJ1-1; D is ambiguous. The germline V gene encodes CDR1 ENHRY and CDR2 SYGVKD. The CDR3 is made up of 12 amino acids. V was cut by 7 bases and J by 6 bases, with 12 bases left in between. The CDR3 bases are TGTGCCATCACCCGGGAGGGATCTGAAGCTTTCTTT. Protein: CAITREGSEAFF.

This chain links TRBV5-1 with TRBJ1-1; 7 bases line up with TRBD1. The germline V gene encodes CDR1 SGHRS and CDR2 YFSETQ. The CDR3 length is 16 residues. The junction had 9 bases not matched to a gene; V was cut back by 0 bases and J by 4 bases. CDR3 sequence (DNA): TGCGCCAGCAGCTTGGGGCAGGGGGTAGTAAGCACTGAAGCTTTCTTT. This encodes CASSLGQGVVSTEAFF.

This chain joins TRBV18 and TRBJ1-1; 7 positions agree with TRBD1. This CDR3 contains 15 residues. CDR1 and CDR2 (germline): KGHSH, LQKENI. J lost 0 bases, V lost 3 bases, and 4 bases had no gene match. CDR3 residues: CASSPSTGLNTEAFF. The CDR3 DNA follows: TGTGCCAGCTCACCCTCGACAGGGTTGAACACTGAAGCTTTCTTT.

The rearrangement joins TRBV30 to TRBJ1-5; the match to TRBD1 covers 8 bases. This CDR3 is built from 15 residues. With V trimmed by 2 bases and J by 0 bases, 3 bases remained unmatched. Germline loops: CDR1 GTSNPN, CDR2 SVGIG (reference sequence). The CDR3 coding sequence is TGTGCCTGGAGTAGGACAGGGAATAGCAATCAGCCCCAGCATTTT. Translation: CAWSRTGNSNQPQHF. The full variable domain, with the rest looked up from reference TRBV30 and TRBJ1-5, is SQTIHQWPATLVQPVGSPLSLECTVEGTSNPNLYWYRQAAGRGLQLLFYSVGIGQISSEVPQNLSASRPQDRQFILSSKKLLLSDSGFYLCAWSRTGNSNQPQHFGDGTRLSIL.

The chain joins TRBV10-3 to TRBJ2-2; tentative D call: TRBD1 (6 bases). Trimming took 2 bases from V and 5 from J, leaving 6 bases between them. From germline, CDR1 is ENHRY and CDR2 SYGVKD. The CDR3 loop spans 13 amino acids. CDR3 in amino acids: CAISERGTGELFF. The CDR3 DNA follows: TGTGCCATCAGTGAGAGGGGGACCGGGGAGCTGTTTTTT.

This rearrangement joins TRBV5-4 to TRBJ1-2, with D tentatively TRBD1 (5 bases). The V gene lost 2 bases and the J gene lost 8 bases, with 13 bases spanning the gap. The length of the CDR3 is 13 residues. Germline V gene data show CDR1 as SGHNT and CDR2 as YYREEE (reference sequence). The CDR3 spells CASSLGGERGYTF. CDR3 nucleotides: TGTGCCAGCAGCTTAGGAGGGGAGAGGGGCTACACCTTC.

The chain uses TRBV15 and TRBJ2-3; 12 bases fit TRBD2. V was clipped by 0 bases and J by 4 bases; unmatched bases: 5. Per the germline V gene, CDR1 is LNHNV and CDR2 is YYDKDF (reference sequence). The CDR3 covers 17 residues. The CDR3 here is CATSRDPSSGGADTQYF. The DNA for the CDR3 is TGTGCCACCAGCAGAGATCCTTCTAGCGGGGGGGCAGATACGCAGTATTTT.

The V gene is TRBV5-4, the J gene TRBJ2-1; 8 nucleotides match TRBD1. The length of the CDR3 is 14 residues. Per germline, CDR1 SGHNT and CDR2 YYREEE (reference sequence). Trimming at V came to 4 bases and at J to 8 bases, leaving 8 bases not matched to a gene. The CDR3 DNA reads as TGTGCCAGCAGCCCCTCAGGGGGCGGCCATGAGCAGTTCTTC. It specifies CASSPSGGGHEQFF.

CDR3 nucleotide sequence: TGTGCCAGCAGTGAAATGGCAGATAATTCACCCCTCCACTTT. Translated: CASSEMADNSPLHF. V gene TRBV6-1 combines with J gene TRBJ1-6, with D unclear. The CDR3 extends over 14 amino acids. Germline V lookup: CDR1 MNHNS, CDR2 SASEGT. V lost 2 bases and J lost 5, with 7 bases in between.

In DNA form, the CDR3 reads TGTGCCACCAGCCCCAAAGGACAGAACACCGGGGAGCTGTTTTTT. Translation gives CATSPKGQNTGELFF. The chain couples TRBV24-1 to TRBJ2-2; a possible D gene is TRBD1 (5 bases). CDR3 length equals 15 residues. The V gene's germline CDR1 is KGHDR and CDR2 SFDVKD. V was shortened by 7 bases and J by 1 base, with 12 bases between the two germline ends.

This clone was counted a single time. This sequence joins TRBV12-3 or TRBV12-4 and TRBJ1-4, with D possibly being TRBD1 (5 bases). The CDR3 is 12 amino acids. The V end lost 3 bases, the J end lost 9 bases, and 8 bases lay between the germline ends. CDR3 nucleotides: TGTGCCAGCAGTTTTCAGGGAAAAAAACTGTTTTTT. This sequence encodes CASSFQGKKLFF.